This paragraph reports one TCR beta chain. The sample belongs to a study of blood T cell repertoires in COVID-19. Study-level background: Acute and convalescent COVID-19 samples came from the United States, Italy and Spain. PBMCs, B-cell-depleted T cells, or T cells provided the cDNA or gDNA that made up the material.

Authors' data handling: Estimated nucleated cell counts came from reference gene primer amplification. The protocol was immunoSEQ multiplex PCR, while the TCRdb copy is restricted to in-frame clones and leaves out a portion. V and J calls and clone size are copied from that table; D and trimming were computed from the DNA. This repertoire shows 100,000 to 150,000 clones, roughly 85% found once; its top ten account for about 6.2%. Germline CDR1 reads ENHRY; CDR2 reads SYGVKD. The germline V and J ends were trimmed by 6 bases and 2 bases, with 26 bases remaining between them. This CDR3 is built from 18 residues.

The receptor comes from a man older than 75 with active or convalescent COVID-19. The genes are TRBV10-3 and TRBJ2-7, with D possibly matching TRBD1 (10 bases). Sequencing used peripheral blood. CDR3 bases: TGTGCCATCAGCCGGACAGGGGGGCTTCTAGCGGGGACCTACGAGCAGTACTTC. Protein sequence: CAISRTGGLLAGTYEQYF.